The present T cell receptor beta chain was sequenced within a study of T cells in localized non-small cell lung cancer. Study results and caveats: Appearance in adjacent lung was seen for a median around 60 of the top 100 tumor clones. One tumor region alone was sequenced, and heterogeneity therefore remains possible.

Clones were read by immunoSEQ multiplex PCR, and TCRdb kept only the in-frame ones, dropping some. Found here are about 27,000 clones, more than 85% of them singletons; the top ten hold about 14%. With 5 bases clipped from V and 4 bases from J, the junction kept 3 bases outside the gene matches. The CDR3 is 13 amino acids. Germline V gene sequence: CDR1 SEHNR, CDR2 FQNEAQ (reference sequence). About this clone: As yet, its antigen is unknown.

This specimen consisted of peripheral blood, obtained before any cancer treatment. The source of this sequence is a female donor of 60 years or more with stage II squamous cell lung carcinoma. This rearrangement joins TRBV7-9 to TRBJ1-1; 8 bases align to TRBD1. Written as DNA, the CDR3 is TGTGCCAGCAGCCAAACAGGGGGCACTGAAGCTTTCTTT. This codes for CASSQTGGTEAFF.